These 21 T cell receptor beta chains came from one sample sequenced in a study of technical replicates of blood from four donors. Sequencing used immunoSEQ multiplex PCR; TCRdb keeps in-frame clones, though not all of them. In the table there are approximately 82,000 clones, under 95% of which are singletons. Specimen: T cells isolated from PBMCs. These receptors came from a human donor in good health.

This CDR3 reads CASSFVGGEQFF. Written as DNA, the CDR3 is TGTGCCAGCAGTTTCGTGGGAGGTGAGCAGTTCTTC. J is TRBJ2-1 and V is TRBV27; D may be TRBD2 (6 bases). The germline gives CDR1 MNHEY, CDR2 SMNVEV (reference sequence). The CDR3 totals 12 residues. V shed 3 bases and J shed 9 bases, with 9 bases lying between them.

The chain links TRBV6-6 to TRBJ1-5; D perhaps matches TRBD1 (6 bases). The CDR3 spans 13 residues. Trimming took 6 bases from V and 6 from J, leaving 12 bases between them. Germline CDR1 reads MNHNY; CDR2 reads SVGAGI (reference sequence). The CDR3 region has the DNA TGTGCCAGCAGCCGGACAGTCGGTCAGCCCCAGCATTTT. Its translation is CASSRTVGQPQHF.

The chain joins TRBV5-1 to TRBJ2-7, with D possibly being TRBD2 (5 bases). With 4 bases removed from V and 0 bases from J, the gap between germline ends came to 11 bases. The germline V gene has CDR1 SGHRS and CDR2 YFSETQ. The CDR3 loop spans 14 amino acids. The CDR3 region has the DNA TGCGCCAGCAGCGGTACTAGTCCCTCCTACGAGCAGTACTTC. Residues: CASSGTSPSYEQYF.

The chain links TRBV2 to TRBJ2-7; 8 bases are shared with TRBD2. The CDR3 covers 15 residues. Germline-derived CDR1 and CDR2 are SNHLY and FYNNEI. After removal of 3 bases from V and 5 bases from J, the junction contained 9 bases not matched to a gene. The CDR3 loop is CASSDALAGFHEQYF. The CDR3 DNA reads as TGTGCCAGCAGTGATGCGCTAGCGGGTTTTCACGAGCAGTACTTC.

The rearrangement uses TRBV4-1 and TRBJ2-7; D perhaps matches TRBD1 (5 bases). The CDR3 has 16 residues. Looked up from germline, CDR1 is MGHRA and CDR2 is YSYEKL. Trimming removed 1 base at V and 3 bases at J, with 16 bases between. The CDR3 coding sequence is TGCGCCAGCAGCCAAGCAGCAGGGTCGAAGGGCTACGAGCAGTACTTC. As protein: CASSQAAGSKGYEQYF.

This chain joins TRBV11-3 and TRBJ2-7, with D perhaps matching TRBD2 (6 bases). Germline V lookup: CDR1 SGHNT, CDR2 YENEEA. Trimming pared 2 bases from V and 4 bases from J, leaving 15 bases between. There are 15 residues in the CDR3. This chain's CDR3 is CASSLLRETSYEQYF. The CDR3 bases are TGTGCCAGCAGCTTACTGAGGGAGACTAGTTACGAGCAGTACTTC.

The chain recombines TRBV11-3 with TRBJ2-1; 7 bases line up with TRBD2. The J segment lost 7 bases and the V segment lost 5 bases, leaving 11 bases of the junction unmatched. This CDR3 region has 15 residues. The V gene's germline CDR1 is SGHNT and CDR2 YENEEA. CDR3 sequence reads: CASSPAAGYGNEQFF. The CDR3 region has the DNA TGTGCCAGCAGCCCGGCAGCGGGGTATGGGAATGAGCAGTTCTTC.

CDR3 sequence: CASRPAGSYNEQFF. The CDR3 bases are TGTGCCAGCAGGCCGGCGGGCAGCTACAATGAGCAGTTCTTC. V usage is TRBV2 and J usage is TRBJ2-1, with a tentative D call TRBD2 (5 bases). The CDR3 contains 14 residues. Deletions cut 6 bases from V and 3 bases from J, with 12 bases between. The germline CDR1 and CDR2 sequences are SNHLY and FYNNEI.

The rearrangement joins TRBV6-6 to TRBJ1-1; D is possibly TRBD1 (6 bases). The CDR3 has 12 residues. Germline V CDR1 and CDR2: MNHNY, SVGAGI (reference sequence). The V and J ends lost 5 bases and 11 bases respectively, with 15 bases between them. The CDR3 DNA reads as TGTGCCAGCAGTGCCACAGGGTTGGGGGCTTTCTTT. Residues: CASSATGLGAFF.

The V and J genes are TRBV5-8 and TRBJ2-7; no reliable D call. From germline, CDR1 is SGHTS and CDR2 YDEGEE. The V end was cut by 4 bases, the J end by 0 bases, with 14 bases between. This CDR3 contains 15 residues. The CDR3 loop is CASSPVLPSSYEQYF. CDR3 DNA sequence: TGTGCCAGCAGCCCGGTGCTCCCTAGCTCCTACGAGCAGTACTTC.

The chain has TRBV29-1 and TRBJ2-7, with D perhaps matching TRBD2 (5 bases). Germline CDR1 reads SQVTM; CDR2 reads ANQGSEA. V lost 7 bases to trimming and J lost 0 bases, with 13 bases between them. The CDR3 loop spans 13 amino acids. The CDR3 sequence is CSAAAEPSYEQYF. The CDR3 nucleotides read TGCAGCGCCGCAGCGGAACCCTCCTACGAGCAGTACTTC.

The chain couples TRBV11-2 to TRBJ2-1, with 9 bases that match TRBD2. J lost 8 bases, V lost 0 bases, and 8 bases had no gene match. CDR1 and CDR2 from the germline V gene are SGHAT and FQNNGV. The CDR3 spans 16 residues. CDR3 sequence: CASSLDRGGAGYEQFF. DNA for the CDR3: TGTGCCAGCAGCTTAGATCGCGGGGGGGCCGGGTATGAGCAGTTCTTC. Full variable domain (rest looked up from reference TRBV11-2 and TRBJ2-1): EAGVAQSPRYKIIEKRQSVAFWCNPISGHATLYWYQQILGQGPKLLIQFQNNGVVDDSQLPKDRFSAERLKGVDSTLKIQPAKLEDSAVYLCASSLDRGGAGYEQFFGPGTRLTVL.

The rearrangement uses TRBV5-5 and TRBJ2-7; 7 bases match TRBD1. This CDR3 is built from 14 residues. Germline V gives CDR1 SGHKS, CDR2 YYEKEE (reference sequence). V lost 4 bases to trimming and J lost 1 base; unmatched junction nucleotides: 5. In DNA, the CDR3 is TGTGCCAGCAGCGTACGGACAGGTTCCTACGAGCAGTACTTC. This gives the protein CASSVRTGSYEQYF.

The rearrangement links TRBV11-2 to TRBJ2-7; D might be TRBD1 (6 bases). The CDR3 is made up of 17 amino acids. The V end lost 5 bases, the J end lost 3 bases, and 23 bases lay between the germline ends. Looked up from germline, CDR1 is SGHAT and CDR2 is FQNNGV. This chain's CDR3 is CASSPGPTRDIGYEQYF. The CDR3 region has the DNA TGTGCCAGCAGCCCGGGCCCCACCCGGGACATCGGCTACGAGCAGTACTTC.

The chain joins TRBV7-8 to TRBJ2-7; 12 bases fit TRBD1. The trim removed 2 bases at V and 5 bases at J, leaving 10 bases unmatched. CDR1 SGHVS and CDR2 FQNEAQ come from the germline V gene. The CDR3 runs 17 residues. CDR3 in DNA: TGTGCCAGCAGCTTAAGTTATCCGGGACAGGGGGCCCACGAGCAGTACTTC. It yields the protein CASSLSYPGQGAHEQYF.

The chain has TRBV29-1 and TRBJ2-3; D gene ambiguous. The V gene lost 5 bases and the J gene lost 2 bases, with 11 bases spanning the gap. There are 13 residues in the CDR3. The germline gives CDR1 SQVTM, CDR2 ANQGSEA. Written as DNA, the CDR3 is TGCAGCGTTAACGCTAGACTCACAGATACGCAGTATTTT. Its translation is CSVNARLTDTQYF.

The rearrangement links TRBV28 to TRBJ1-1, with 7 bases that match TRBD1. J gave up 10 bases and V 5 bases, and 4 bases lay outside the gene matches. The CDR3 contains 11 residues. Germline V CDR1 and CDR2: MDHEN, SYDVKM. The CDR3 region is CASSPGDRAFF. DNA of the CDR3: TGTGCCAGCAGTCCAGGGGACAGAGCTTTCTTT.

V and J are TRBV5-4 and TRBJ2-1; TRBD1 matches at 7 bases. The length of the CDR3 is 16 residues. Trimming cost V 2 bases and J 7 bases; bases outside gene matches: 12. Germline loops: CDR1 SGHNT, CDR2 YYREEE (reference sequence). CDR3 nucleotide sequence: TGTGCCAGCAGCTTCACGACAGGGTTAAGTAGTAATGAGCAGTTCTTC. Amino acid sequence: CASSFTTGLSSNEQFF. The full variable domain, completed using reference TRBV5-4 and TRBJ2-1, is ETGVTQSPTHLIKTRGQQVTLRCSSQSGHNTVSWYQQALGQGPQFIFQYYREEENGRGNFPPRFSGLQFPNYSSELNVNALELDDSALYLCASSFTTGLSSNEQFFGPGTRLTVL.

The chain links TRBV27 to TRBJ1-2; possible D gene TRBD1, 6 bases. CDR1 and CDR2 from the germline V gene are MNHEY and SMNVEV (reference sequence). The CDR3 has 13 residues. V was pared by 5 bases and J by 6 bases, with 13 bases between. CDR3 amino acids: CASSRTAAHGYTF. Here the CDR3 DNA reads TGTGCCAGCAGTAGGACAGCCGCCCATGGCTACACCTTC.

The chain combines TRBV19 with TRBJ1-2, with a tentative D call TRBD1 (6 bases). This CDR3 has 17 amino acids. CDR1 is LNHDA and CDR2 is SQIVND in the germline V gene (reference sequence). Trimming took 5 bases from V and 3 from J, leaving 22 bases between them. CDR3 sequence: CASSGEQGAMEYYGYTF. CDR3 sequence (DNA): TGTGCCAGTAGTGGGGAACAGGGTGCAATGGAGTACTATGGCTACACCTTC.

V usage is TRBV19 and J usage is TRBJ1-5; D is unresolved. The V and J ends lost 5 bases and 4 bases respectively, with 12 bases between them. There are 14 residues in the CDR3. Germline assignment: CDR1 LNHDA and CDR2 SQIVND (reference sequence). CDR3 loop: CASSSYRGNQPQHF. Here the CDR3 DNA reads TGTGCCAGTAGTTCCTACCGGGGAAATCAGCCCCAGCATTTT.